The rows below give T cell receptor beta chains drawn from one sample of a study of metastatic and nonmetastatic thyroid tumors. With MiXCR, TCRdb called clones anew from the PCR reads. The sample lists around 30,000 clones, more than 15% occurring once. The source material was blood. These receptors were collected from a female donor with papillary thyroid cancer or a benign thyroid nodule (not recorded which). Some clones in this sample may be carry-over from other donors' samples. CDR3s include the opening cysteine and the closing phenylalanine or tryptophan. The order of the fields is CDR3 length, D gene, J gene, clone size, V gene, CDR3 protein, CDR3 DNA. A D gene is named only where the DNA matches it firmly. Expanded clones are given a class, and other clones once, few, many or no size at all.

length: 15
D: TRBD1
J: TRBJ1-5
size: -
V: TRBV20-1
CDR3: CSASGGQGAGQPQHF
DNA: TGCAGTGCTAGCGGGGGACAGGGGGCAGGTCAGCCCCAGCATTTT

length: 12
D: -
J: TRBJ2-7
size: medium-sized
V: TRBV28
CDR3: CASSTWSAEQYF
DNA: TGTGCCAGCAGCACATGGAGTGCCGAGCAGTACTTC

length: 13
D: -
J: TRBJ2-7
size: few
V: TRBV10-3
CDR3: CAIGGQGSYEQYF
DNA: TGTGCCATCGGGGGCCAGGGAAGCTACGAGCAGTACTTC

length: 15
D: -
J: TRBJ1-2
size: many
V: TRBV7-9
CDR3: CASSLALAGEGGYTF
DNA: TGTGCCAGCAGCTTAGCGCTCGCAGGGGAGGGGGGCTACACCTTC

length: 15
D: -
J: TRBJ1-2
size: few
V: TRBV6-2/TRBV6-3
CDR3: CASSYLGPHSYGYTF
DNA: TGTGCCAGCAGTTACTTGGGTCCCCATTCGTATGGCTACACCTTC

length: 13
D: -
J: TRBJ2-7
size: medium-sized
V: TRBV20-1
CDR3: CSARDVREYEQYF
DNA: TGCAGTGCTAGAGATGTCAGGGAATACGAGCAGTACTTC

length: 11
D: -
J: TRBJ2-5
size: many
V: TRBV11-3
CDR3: CASSLGETQYF
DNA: TGTGCCAGCAGCTTGGGGGAGACCCAGTACTTC

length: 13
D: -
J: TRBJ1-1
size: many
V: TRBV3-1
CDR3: CASSHEGHTEAFF
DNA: TGTGCCAGCAGCCACGAGGGGCACACTGAAGCTTTCTTT

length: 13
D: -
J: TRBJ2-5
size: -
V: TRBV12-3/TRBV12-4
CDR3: CASTRGVRETQYF
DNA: TGTGCCAGCACCAGGGGGGTTAGGGAGACCCAGTACTTC

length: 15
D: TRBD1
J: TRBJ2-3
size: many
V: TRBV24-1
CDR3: CATSPGGRSTDTQYF
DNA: TGTGCCACCTCACCAGGGGGCCGGAGCACAGATACGCAGTATTTT

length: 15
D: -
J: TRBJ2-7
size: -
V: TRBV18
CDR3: CASSPIWQGINEQYF
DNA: TGTGCCAGCTCACCGATATGGCAGGGGATAAACGAGCAGTACTTC

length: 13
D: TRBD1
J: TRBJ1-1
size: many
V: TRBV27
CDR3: CASSFQGGTEAFF
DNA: TGTGCCAGCAGTTTTCAGGGGGGCACTGAAGCTTTCTTT

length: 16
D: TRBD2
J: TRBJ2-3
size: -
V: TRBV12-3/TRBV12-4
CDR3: CASSPQAGGSVGTQYF
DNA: TGTGCCAGCAGCCCCCAAGCGGGAGGCTCTGTTGGGACGCAGTATTTT

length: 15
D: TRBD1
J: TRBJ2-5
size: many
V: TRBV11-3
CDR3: CASSSRQGVQETQYF
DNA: TGTGCCAGCAGCTCCCGACAGGGTGTACAAGAGACCCAGTACTTC

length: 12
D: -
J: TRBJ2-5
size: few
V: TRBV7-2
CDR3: CASSLAWETQYF
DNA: TGTGCCAGCAGCTTAGCGTGGGAGACCCAGTACTTC

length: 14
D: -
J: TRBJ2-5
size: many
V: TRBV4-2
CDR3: CASSPGGTQETQYF
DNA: TGTGCCAGCAGCCCCGGTGGGACCCAAGAGACCCAGTACTTC

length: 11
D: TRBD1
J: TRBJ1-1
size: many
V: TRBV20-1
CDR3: CSALDREAAFF
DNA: TGCAGTGCACTTGACAGGGAGGCAGCTTTCTTT

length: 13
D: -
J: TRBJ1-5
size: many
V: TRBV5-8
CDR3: CASSLWDRQPQHF
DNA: TGTGCCAGCAGCTTGTGGGATCGTCAGCCCCAGCATTTT

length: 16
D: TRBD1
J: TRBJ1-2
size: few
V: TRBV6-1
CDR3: CASILGSTGGNYGYTF
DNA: TGTGCCAGCATACTTGGCTCGACAGGGGGCAACTATGGCTACACCTTC

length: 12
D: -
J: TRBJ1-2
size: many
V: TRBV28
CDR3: CASSSVFGGYTF
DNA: TGTGCCAGCAGTTCGGTATTCGGGGGCTACACCTTC

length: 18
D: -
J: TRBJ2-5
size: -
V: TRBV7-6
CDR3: CASSLRGGGTHVPETQYF
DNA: TGTGCCAGCAGCTTAAGGGGGGGCGGGACGCATGTTCCCGAGACCCAGTACTTC

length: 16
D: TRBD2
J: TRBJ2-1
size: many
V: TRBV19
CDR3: CASSTETSGRGNEQFF
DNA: TGTGCCAGTAGTACCGAGACTAGCGGGAGGGGTAATGAGCAGTTCTTC

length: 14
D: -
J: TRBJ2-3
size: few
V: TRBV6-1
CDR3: CASRPRVLTDTQYF
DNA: TGTGCCAGCAGGCCCCGGGTCCTGACGGATACGCAGTATTTT

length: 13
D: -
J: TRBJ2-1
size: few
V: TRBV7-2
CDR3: CASSPPVGIEQFF
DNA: TGTGCCAGCAGCCCCCCCGTGGGTATTGAGCAGTTCTTC

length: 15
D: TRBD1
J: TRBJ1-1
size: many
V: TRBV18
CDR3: CASSLLDRANTEAFF
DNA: TGTGCCAGCTCACTCTTGGACAGGGCGAACACTGAAGCTTTCTTT

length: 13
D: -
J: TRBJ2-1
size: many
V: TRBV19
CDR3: CASSKGHIYEQFF
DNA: TGTGCCTCCTCCAAGGGGCACATTTATGAGCAGTTCTTC

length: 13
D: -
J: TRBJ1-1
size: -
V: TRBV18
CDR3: CASSNDRNTEAFF
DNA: TGTGCCAGCTCAAACGACAGAAACACTGAAGCTTTTTTT

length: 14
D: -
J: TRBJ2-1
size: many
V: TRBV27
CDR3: CASSLRLRGNEQFF
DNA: TGTGCCAGCAGTCTCCGCTTACGGGGCAATGAGCAGTTCTTC